Sequencing of this T cell receptor beta chain was carried out in a study of blood T cell repertoires in COVID-19. Trimming left V 4 bases short and J 1 base short, with 7 bases between. The germline CDR1 and CDR2 sequences are SQVTM and ANQGSEA. The CDR3 spans 12 residues. As originally analysed: Quantification of nucleated cells was approximated via reference gene primer amplification. Measured with immunoSEQ multiplex PCR; TCRdb has only the in-frame clones, and not every one. The D gene and trimming were derived from the DNA, and the V and J assignments and clone size from that table. The table lists a few hundred thousand clones, over 75% of them singletons.

This clonotype originated in a man between 18 and 35 years old with active or convalescent COVID-19. This rearrangement joins TRBV29-1 to TRBJ1-2; D unclear. Sequencing used peripheral blood. The CDR3 here is CSVVQSNYGYTF. The CDR3 nucleotides are TGCAGCGTTGTACAAAGTAACTATGGCTACACCTTC.